This T cell receptor (beta chain) is from a study of cytomegalovirus exposure and HLA in healthy donors. Study-wide results and caveats: Cytomegalovirus association was listed for about 180 TCR beta chains. A link between a missense DCLRE1C variant and TCR beta V- and J-gene trimming emerged from a later analysis.

About this clone itself: What it recognizes is unknown.

PCR used 60 Vbeta primers and 13 Jbeta primers. This table comes from immunoSEQ multiplex PCR, and its TCRdb copy is limited to in-frame clones, with some not included. There are approximately 210,000 clones in the sample; 80% to 90% occur only once, and 1.3% lies in the top ten. The receptor comes from a man under 40 in good health and CMV-seronegative. Sample: PBMCs.

The CDR3 loop reads CASSPLGVGEQYF. DNA for the CDR3: TGTGCCAGCAGTCCCCTAGGTGTCGGCGAGCAGTACTTC. This sequence joins TRBV28 and TRBJ2-7; D not certain. From germline, CDR1 is MDHEN and CDR2 SYDVKM. The V end was cut by 5 bases, the J end by 6 bases, with 14 bases between. CDR3 size: 13 residues.